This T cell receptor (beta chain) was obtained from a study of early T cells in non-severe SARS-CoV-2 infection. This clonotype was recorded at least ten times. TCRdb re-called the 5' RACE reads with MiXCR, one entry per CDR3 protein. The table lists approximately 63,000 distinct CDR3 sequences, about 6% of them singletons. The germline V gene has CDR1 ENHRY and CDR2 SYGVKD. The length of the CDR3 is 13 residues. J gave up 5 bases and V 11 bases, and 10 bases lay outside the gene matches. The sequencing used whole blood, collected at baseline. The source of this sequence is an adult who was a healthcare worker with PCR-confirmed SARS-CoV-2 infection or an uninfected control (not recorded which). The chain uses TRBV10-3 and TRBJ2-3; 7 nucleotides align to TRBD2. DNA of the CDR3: TGTGCCTCCCGGCTAGCGGAACGAGATACGCAGTATTTT. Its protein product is CASRLAERDTQYF.